This T cell receptor (beta chain) was recorded in a study of cytomegalovirus exposure and HLA in healthy donors. J lost 0 bases, V lost 0 bases, and 13 bases had no gene match. Germline lookup yields CDR1 SGHTS and CDR2 YDEGEE. This CDR3 spans 19 amino acids. 60 Vbeta and 13 Jbeta primers were used in PCR. Profiling relied on immunoSEQ multiplex PCR, and the TCRdb table lists in-frame clones only, not all of them. Of about 140,000 clones listed, 76% are singletons. The origin of this receptor is a man aged 18 to 29 in good health and CMV-seronegative. Input material: PBMCs. The chain couples TRBV5-8 to TRBJ2-3; 7 bases are shared with TRBD2. The CDR3 loop reads CASSLALASGLGSTDTQYF. In DNA, the CDR3 is TGTGCCAGCAGCTTGGCCCTGGCTAGCGGATTAGGTAGCACAGATACGCAGTATTTT.